The TCR beta chain under discussion was sequenced for a study of blood T cell repertoires in COVID-19. In the study's own analysis: Amplification with reference gene primers provided the estimates of nucleated cell counts. TCRdb's copy holds only in-frame clones and misses some; the assay was immunoSEQ multiplex PCR. V, J and clone size derive from that table, while D and trimming were established from the DNA sequence. This table holds over 150,000 clones, over 70% found once. Recruitment covered about two dozen US areas and drew participants whose ages spanned roughly 18 to 100 years. Two negative PCRs, clearance, or symptom resolution were required of recovered Cohort 3 donors. The germline V gene has CDR1 LNHDA and CDR2 SQIVND (reference sequence). The CDR3 sequence is 12 residues long. Trimming pared 4 bases from V and 11 bases from J, leaving 14 bases between.

Sequencing was carried out using PBMCs or T cells enriched from blood (not recorded which). The rearrangement links TRBV19 to TRBJ1-1; tentative D call: TRBD1 (5 bases). The source is a woman aged 55-75 years who had recovered from COVID-19. The chain's CDR3 is CASSSQGIDAFF. The DNA of the CDR3 is TGTGCCAGTAGTAGTCAGGGTATCGACGCTTTCTTT.